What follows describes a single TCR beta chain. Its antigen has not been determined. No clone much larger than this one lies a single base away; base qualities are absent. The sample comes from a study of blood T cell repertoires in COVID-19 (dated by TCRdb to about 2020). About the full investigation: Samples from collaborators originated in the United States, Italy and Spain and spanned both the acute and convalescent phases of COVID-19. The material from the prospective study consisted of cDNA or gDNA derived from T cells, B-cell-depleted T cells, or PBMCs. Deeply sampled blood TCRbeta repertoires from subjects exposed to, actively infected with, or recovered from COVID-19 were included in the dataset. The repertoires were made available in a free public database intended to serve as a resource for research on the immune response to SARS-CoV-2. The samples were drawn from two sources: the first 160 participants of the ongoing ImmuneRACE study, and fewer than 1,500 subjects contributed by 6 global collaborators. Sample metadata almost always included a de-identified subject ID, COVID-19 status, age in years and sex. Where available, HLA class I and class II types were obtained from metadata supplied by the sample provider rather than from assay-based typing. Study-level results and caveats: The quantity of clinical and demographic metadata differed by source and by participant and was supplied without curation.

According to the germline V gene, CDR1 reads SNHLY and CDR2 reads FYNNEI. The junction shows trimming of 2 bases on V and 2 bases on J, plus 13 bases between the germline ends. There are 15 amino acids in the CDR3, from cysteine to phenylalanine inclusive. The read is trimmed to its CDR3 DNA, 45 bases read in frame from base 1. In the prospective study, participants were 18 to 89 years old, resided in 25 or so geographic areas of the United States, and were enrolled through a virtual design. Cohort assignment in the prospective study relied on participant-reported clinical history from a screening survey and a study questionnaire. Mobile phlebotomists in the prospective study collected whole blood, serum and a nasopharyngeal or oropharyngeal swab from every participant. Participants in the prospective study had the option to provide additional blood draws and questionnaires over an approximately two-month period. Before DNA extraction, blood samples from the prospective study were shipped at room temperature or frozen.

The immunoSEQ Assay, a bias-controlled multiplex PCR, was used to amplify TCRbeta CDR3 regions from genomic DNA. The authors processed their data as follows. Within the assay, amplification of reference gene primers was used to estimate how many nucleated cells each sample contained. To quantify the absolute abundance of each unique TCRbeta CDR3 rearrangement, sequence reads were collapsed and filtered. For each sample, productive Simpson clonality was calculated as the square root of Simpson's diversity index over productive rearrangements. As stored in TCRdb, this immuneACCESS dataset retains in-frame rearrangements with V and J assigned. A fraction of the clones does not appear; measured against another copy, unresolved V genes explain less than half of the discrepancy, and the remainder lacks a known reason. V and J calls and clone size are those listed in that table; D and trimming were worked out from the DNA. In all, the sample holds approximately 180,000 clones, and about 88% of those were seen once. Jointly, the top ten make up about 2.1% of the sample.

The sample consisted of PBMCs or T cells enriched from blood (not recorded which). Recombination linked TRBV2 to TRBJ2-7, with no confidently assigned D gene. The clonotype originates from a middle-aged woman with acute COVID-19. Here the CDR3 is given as CASSESRQVTYEQYF. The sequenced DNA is TGTGCCAGCAGTGAAAGTCGTCAGGTCACCTACGAGCAGTACTTC.